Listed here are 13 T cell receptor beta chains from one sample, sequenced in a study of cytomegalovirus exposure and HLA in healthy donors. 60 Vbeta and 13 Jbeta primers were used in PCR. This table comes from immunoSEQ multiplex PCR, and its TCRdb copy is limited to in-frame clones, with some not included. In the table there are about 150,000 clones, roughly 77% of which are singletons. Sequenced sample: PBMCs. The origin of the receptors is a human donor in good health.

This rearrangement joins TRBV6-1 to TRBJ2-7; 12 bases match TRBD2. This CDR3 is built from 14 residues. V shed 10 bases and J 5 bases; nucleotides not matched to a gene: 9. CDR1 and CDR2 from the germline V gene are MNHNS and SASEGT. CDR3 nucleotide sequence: TGTGCCACCGCCGGACTAGCGGGGTGGGACGAGCAGTACTTC. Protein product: CATAGLAGWDEQYF.

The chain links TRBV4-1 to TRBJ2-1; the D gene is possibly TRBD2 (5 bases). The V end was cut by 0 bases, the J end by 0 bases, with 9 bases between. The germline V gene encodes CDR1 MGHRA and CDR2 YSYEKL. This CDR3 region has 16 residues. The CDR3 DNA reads TGCGCCAGCAGCCAAGACCCTAGCCTCTCCTACAATGAGCAGTTCTTC. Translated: CASSQDPSLSYNEQFF.

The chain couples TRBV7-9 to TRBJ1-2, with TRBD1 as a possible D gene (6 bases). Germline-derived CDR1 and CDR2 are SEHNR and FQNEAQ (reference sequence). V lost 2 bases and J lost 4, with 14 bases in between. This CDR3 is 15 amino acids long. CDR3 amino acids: CASSLMDSTLYGYTF. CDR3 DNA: TGTGCCAGCAGCTTAATGGACAGTACCCTCTATGGCTACACCTTC.

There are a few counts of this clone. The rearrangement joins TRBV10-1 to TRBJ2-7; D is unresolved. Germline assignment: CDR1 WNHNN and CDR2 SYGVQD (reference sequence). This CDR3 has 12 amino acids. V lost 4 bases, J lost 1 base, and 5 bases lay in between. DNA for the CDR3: TGCGCCAGCAGTGCCGGTTCCTACGAGCAGTACTTC. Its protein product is CASSAGSYEQYF.

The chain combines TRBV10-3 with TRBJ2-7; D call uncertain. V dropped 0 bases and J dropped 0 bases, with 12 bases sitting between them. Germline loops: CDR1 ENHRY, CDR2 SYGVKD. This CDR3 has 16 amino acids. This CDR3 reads CAISESVVKSSYEQYF. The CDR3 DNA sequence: TGTGCCATCAGTGAGTCGGTGGTCAAGAGCTCCTACGAGCAGTACTTC.

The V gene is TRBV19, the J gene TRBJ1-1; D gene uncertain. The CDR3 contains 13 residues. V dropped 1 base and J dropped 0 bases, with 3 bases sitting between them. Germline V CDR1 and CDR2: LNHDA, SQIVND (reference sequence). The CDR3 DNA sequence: TGTGCCAGTAGTATAGCAATGAACACTGAAGCTTTCTTT. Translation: CASSIAMNTEAFF.

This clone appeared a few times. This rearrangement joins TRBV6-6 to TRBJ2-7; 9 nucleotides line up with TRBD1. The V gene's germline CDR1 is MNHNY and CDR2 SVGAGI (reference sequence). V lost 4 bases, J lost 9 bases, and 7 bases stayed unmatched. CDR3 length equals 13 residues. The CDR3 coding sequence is TGTGCCAGCAGTTCCCGGGACAGGGAGGGGCAGTACTTC. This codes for CASSSRDREGQYF.

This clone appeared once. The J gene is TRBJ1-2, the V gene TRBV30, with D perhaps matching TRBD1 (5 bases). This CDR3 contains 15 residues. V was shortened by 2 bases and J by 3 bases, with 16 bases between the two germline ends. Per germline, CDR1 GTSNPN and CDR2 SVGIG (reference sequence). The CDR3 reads CAWSPLTGPYYGYTF. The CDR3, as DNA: TGTGCCTGGAGTCCCCTTACAGGTCCCTACTATGGCTACACCTTC.

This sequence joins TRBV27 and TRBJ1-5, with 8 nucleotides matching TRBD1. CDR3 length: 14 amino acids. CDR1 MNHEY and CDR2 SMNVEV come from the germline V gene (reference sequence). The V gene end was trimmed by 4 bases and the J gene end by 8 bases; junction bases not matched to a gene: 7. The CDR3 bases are TGTGCCAGCAGTTCTAGGACAGGGATGGAGCCCCAGCATTTT. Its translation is CASSSRTGMEPQHF.

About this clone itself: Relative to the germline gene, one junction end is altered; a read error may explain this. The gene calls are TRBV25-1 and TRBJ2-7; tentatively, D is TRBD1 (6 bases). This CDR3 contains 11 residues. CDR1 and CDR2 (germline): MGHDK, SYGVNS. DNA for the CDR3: TGCTGGACAGAAGCTATTCTCGAGCAGTACTTC. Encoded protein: CWTEAILEQYF.

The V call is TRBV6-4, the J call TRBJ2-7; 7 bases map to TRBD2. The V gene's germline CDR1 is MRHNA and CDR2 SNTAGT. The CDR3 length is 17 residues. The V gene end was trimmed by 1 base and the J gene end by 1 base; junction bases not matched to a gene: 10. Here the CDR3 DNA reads TGTGCCAGCAGTGACTTGGACGGGAGGATATTTTCCTACGAGCAGTACTTC. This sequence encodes CASSDLDGRIFSYEQYF.

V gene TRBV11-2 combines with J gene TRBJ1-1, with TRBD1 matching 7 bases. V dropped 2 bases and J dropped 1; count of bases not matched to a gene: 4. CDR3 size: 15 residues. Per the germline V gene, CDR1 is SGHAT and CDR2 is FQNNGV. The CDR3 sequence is CASSLLTGSNTEAFF. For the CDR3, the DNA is TGTGCCAGCAGCTTACTGACAGGGTCGAACACTGAAGCTTTCTTT.

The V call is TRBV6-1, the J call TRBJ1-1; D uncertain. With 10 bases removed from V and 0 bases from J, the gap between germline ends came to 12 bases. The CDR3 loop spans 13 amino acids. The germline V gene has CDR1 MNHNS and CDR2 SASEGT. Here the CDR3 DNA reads TGTGCCACCAGCCCCATCATGAACACTGAAGCTTTCTTT. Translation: CATSPIMNTEAFF.